A selection of T cell receptor beta chains follows, all from one sample in a study of early T cells in non-severe SARS-CoV-2 infection. TCRdb re-called the 5' RACE reads through MiXCR, storing one row per CDR3 protein. The repertoire holds about 80,000 distinct CDR3 sequences, with 13% to 15% as singletons. Sample: whole blood. All receptors come from an adult who was a healthcare worker with PCR-confirmed SARS-CoV-2 infection or an uninfected control (not recorded which). The CDR3 runs from the conserved cysteine through the conserved F or W. The D gene is left open where the match is weak. The size of a clone is reported for some rows only, either as once, few or many, or as a class for expanded clones.

V gene: TRBV3-1
J gene: TRBJ1-2
clone size: NA
D gene: TRBD1
CDR3 protein: CASRQGTDYGYTF
CDR3 DNA: TGTGCCAGCAGACAGGGGACGGACTATGGCTACACCTTC

V gene: TRBV7-9
J gene: TRBJ1-3
clone size: NA
D gene: TRBD1
CDR3 protein: CASSHSLGQSSGNTIYF
CDR3 DNA: TGTGCCAGCAGCCACAGCTTGGGACAGAGCTCTGGAAACACCATATATTTT

V gene: TRBV7-8
J gene: TRBJ1-1
clone size: NA
D gene: NA
CDR3 protein: CASSLAFQGFTEAFF
CDR3 DNA: TGTGCCAGCAGCTTAGCGTTCCAGGGGTTCACTGAAGCTTTCTTT

V gene: TRBV6-1
J gene: TRBJ2-3
clone size: NA
D gene: TRBD1
CDR3 protein: CASSATDRGRTDTQYF
CDR3 DNA: TGTGCCAGCAGTGCAACGGACAGGGGCAGGACAGATACGCAGTATTTT

V gene: TRBV5-1
J gene: TRBJ2-3
clone size: NA
D gene: TRBD1
CDR3 protein: CASSSARTGTDTQYF
CDR3 DNA: TGCGCCAGCAGCTCGGCACGGACAGGGACAGATACGCAGTATTTT

V gene: TRBV11-2
J gene: TRBJ2-3
clone size: NA
D gene: TRBD2
CDR3 protein: CASRRLADTQYF
CDR3 DNA: TGTGCCAGCAGGCGACTAGCTGATACGCAGTATTTT

V gene: TRBV20-1
J gene: TRBJ1-5
clone size: NA
D gene: TRBD1
CDR3 protein: CSAIVQGAFQPQHF
CDR3 DNA: TGCAGTGCTATAGTACAGGGGGCCTTTCAGCCCCAGCATTTT

V gene: TRBV7-3
J gene: TRBJ1-1
clone size: NA
D gene: TRBD1
CDR3 protein: CASSLSGTVEVSEAFF
CDR3 DNA: TGTGCCAGCAGCCTATCCGGGACAGTGGAGGTCTCTGAAGCTTTCTTT

V gene: TRBV7-6
J gene: TRBJ1-1
clone size: NA
D gene: TRBD1
CDR3 protein: CASRRTGGTEAFF
CDR3 DNA: TGTGCCAGCAGGCGTACAGGGGGCACTGAAGCTTTCTTT

V gene: TRBV5-1
J gene: TRBJ2-6
clone size: few
D gene: NA
CDR3 protein: CASSPGLRLADSPGANVLTF
CDR3 DNA: TGCGCCAGCAGCCCCGGGTTAAGATTGGCAGACTCCCCTGGGGCCAACGTCCTGACTTTC